This TCR beta chain derives from a study of early T cells in non-severe SARS-CoV-2 infection. Study details: Sequencing of bulk RNA from unsorted whole blood was done, without chain pairing. The study's findings and limits: VDJdb-based annotation leaned toward anti-spike CD8 responses and missed private and CD4 specificities.

This clonotype was detected ten times or more. Its antigen is undetermined. This CDR3 has 11 amino acids. Germline V CDR1 and CDR2: SGHAT, FQNNGV. Trimming left V 4 bases short and J 6 bases short, with 7 bases between. Individual cDNA molecules received unique molecular identifiers during library preparation. TCRdb re-derived calls from the 5' RACE reads in MiXCR, one entry per CDR3 protein. The sample holds some 77,000 distinct CDR3 sequences; 8.5% to 10% are singletons and the top ten take approximately 5%. The sequenced sample was whole blood. This sequence joins TRBV11-2 and TRBJ2-7, with a weak D call TRBD1 (5 bases). This TCR came from an adult who was a healthcare worker with PCR-confirmed SARS-CoV-2 infection or an uninfected control (not recorded which). CDR3 sequence: CASSSQGEQYF. CDR3 nucleotides: TGTGCCAGCAGCTCTCAGGGCGAGCAGTACTTC.